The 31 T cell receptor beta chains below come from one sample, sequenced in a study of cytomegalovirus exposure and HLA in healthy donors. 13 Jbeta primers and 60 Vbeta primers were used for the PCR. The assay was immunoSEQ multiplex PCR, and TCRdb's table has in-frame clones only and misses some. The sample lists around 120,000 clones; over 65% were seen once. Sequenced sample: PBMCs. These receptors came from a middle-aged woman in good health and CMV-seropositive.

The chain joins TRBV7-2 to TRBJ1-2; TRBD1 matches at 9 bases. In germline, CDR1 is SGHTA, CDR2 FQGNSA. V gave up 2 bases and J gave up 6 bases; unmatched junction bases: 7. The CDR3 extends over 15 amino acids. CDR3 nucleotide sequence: TGTGCCAGCAGCTTATTCGGGACAGGGAGGGATGGCTACACCTTC. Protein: CASSLFGTGRDGYTF.

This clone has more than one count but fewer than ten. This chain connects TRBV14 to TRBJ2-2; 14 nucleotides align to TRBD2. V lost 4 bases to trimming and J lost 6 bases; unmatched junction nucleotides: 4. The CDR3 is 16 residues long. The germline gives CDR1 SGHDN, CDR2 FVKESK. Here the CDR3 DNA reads TGTGCCAGCAGCCCACCGGGACTAGCGGGAGCCGGGGAGCTGTTTTTT. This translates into CASSPPGLAGAGELFF.

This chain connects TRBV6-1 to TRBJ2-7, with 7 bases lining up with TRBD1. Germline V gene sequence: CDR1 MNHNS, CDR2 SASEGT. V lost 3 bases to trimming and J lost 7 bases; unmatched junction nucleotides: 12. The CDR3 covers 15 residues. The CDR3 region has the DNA TGTGCCAGCAGTGAGGGTTTCGACAGGGCTCAAGAGCAGTACTTC. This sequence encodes CASSEGFDRAQEQYF.

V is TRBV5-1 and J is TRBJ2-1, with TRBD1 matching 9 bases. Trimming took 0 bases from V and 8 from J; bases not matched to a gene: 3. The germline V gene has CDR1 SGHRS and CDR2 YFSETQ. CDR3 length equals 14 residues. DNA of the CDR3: TGCGCCAGCAGCTTGGTAACAGGGGGCGATGAGCAGTTCTTC. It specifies CASSLVTGGDEQFF.

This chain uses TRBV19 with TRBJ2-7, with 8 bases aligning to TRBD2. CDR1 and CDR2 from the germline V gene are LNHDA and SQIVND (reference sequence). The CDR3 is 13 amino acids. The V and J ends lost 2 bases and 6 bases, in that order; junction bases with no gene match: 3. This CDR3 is CASSISGGLEQYF. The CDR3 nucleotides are TGTGCCAGTAGTATATCGGGGGGGCTCGAGCAGTACTTC.

The CDR3 spells CASRTGTGANNEQFF. Written as DNA, the CDR3 is TGTGCCAGCAGGACCGGGACAGGAGCGAACAATGAGCAGTTCTTC. The V and J genes are TRBV27 and TRBJ2-1; 8 bases are shared with TRBD1. Germline CDR1 is MNHEY and CDR2 is SMNVEV (reference sequence). CDR3 length equals 15 residues. Trimming removed 6 bases from V and 5 bases from J; junction bases left unmatched: 9.

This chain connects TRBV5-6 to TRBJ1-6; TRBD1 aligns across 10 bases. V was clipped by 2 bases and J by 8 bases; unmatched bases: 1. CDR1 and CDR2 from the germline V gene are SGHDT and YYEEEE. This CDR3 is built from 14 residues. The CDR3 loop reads CASSFGTGDSPLHF. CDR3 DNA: TGTGCCAGCAGCTTCGGGACAGGGGATTCACCCCTCCACTTT.

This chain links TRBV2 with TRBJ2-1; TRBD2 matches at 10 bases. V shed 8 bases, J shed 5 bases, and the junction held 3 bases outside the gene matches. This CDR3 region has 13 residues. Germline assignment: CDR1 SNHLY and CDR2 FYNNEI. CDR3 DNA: TGTGCCAGCTCAGGACTAGCGGACAATGAGCAGTTCTTC. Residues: CASSGLADNEQFF. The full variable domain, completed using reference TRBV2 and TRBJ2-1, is EPEVTQTPSHQVTQMGQEVILRCVPISNHLYFYWYRQILGQKVEFLVSFYNNEISEKSEIFDDQFSVERPDGSNFTLKIRSTKLEDSAMYFCASSGLADNEQFFGPGTRLTVL.

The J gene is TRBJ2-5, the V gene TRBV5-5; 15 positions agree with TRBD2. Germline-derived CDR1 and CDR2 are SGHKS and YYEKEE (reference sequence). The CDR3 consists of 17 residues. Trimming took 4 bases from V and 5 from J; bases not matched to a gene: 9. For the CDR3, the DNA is TGTGCCAGCAGCGCGGGACTAGCGGGGGGAGGGTTGGAGACCCAGTACTTC. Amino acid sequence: CASSAGLAGGGLETQYF.

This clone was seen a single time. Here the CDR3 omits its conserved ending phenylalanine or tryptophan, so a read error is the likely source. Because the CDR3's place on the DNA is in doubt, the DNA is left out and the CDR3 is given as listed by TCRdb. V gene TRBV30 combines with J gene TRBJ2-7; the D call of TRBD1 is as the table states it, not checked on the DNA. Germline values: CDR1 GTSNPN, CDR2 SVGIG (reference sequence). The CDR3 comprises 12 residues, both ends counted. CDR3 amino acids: CAWSVKVTGINL.

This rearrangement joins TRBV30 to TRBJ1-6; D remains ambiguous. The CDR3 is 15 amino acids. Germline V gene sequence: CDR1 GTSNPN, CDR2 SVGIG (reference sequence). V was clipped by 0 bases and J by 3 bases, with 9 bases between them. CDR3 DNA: TGTGCCTGGAGTGTATTGCCAGTCTATAATTCACCCCTCCACTTT. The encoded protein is CAWSVLPVYNSPLHF.

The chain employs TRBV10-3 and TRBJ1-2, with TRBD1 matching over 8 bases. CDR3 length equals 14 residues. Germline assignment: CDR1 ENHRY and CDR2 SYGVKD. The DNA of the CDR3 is TGTGCTACGAGGATCGGACAGGGAGAATATGGCTACACCTTC. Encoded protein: CATRIGQGEYGYTF.

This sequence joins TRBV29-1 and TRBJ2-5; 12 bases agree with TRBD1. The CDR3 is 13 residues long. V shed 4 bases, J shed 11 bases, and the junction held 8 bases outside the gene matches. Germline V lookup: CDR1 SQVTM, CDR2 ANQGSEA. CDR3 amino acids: CSVVGQGAREQYF. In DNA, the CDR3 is TGCAGCGTTGTGGGACAGGGGGCGCGGGAGCAGTACTTC.

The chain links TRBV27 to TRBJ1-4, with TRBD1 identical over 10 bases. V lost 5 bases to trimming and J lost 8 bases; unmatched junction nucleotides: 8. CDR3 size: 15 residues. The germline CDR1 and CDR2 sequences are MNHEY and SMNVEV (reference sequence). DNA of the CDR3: TGTGCCAGCAGTCGCCGGGGACAGGGGAACGAAAAACTGTTTTTT. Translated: CASSRRGQGNEKLFF.

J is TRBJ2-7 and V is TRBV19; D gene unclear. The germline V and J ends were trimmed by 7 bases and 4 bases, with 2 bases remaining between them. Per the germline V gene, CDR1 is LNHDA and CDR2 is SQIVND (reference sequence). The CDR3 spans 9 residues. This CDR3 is CASTYEQYF. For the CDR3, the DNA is TGTGCCAGTACTTACGAGCAGTACTTC. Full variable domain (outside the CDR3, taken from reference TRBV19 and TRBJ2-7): DGGITQSPKYLFRKEGQNVTLSCEQNLNHDAMYWYRQDPGQGLRLIYYSQIVNDFQKGDIAEGYSVSREKKESFPLTVTSAQKNPTAFYLCASTYEQYFGPGTRLTVT.

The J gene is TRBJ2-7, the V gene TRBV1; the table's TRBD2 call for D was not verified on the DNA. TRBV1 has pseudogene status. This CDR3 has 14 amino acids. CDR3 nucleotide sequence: TGCACCAGCACCTATAGCGGGAGTAAATACGAGCAGTACTTC. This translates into CTSTYSGSKYEQYF.

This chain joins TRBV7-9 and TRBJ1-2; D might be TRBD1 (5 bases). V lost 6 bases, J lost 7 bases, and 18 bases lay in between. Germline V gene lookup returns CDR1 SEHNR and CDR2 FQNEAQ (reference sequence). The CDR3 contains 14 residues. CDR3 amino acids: CASSSTGPPGGYTF. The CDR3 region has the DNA TGTGCCAGCAGTTCAACAGGTCCCCCCGGTGGCTACACCTTC.

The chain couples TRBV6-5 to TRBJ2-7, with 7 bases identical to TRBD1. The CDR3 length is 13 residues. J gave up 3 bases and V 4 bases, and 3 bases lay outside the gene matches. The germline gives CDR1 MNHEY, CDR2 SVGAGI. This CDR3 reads CASSSGQLYEQYF. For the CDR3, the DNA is TGTGCCAGCAGTTCGGGACAGCTCTACGAGCAGTACTTC.

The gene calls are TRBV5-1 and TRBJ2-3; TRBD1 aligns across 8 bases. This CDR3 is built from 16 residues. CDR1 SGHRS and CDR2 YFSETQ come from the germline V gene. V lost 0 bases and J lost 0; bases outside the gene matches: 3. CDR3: CASSLAGQGSTDTQYF. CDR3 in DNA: TGCGCCAGCAGCTTGGCCGGACAGGGTAGCACAGATACGCAGTATTTT.

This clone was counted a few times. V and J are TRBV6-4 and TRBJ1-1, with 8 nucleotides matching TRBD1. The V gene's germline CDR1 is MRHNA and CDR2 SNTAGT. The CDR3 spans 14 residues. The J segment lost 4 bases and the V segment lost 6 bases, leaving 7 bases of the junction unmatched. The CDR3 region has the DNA TGTGCCAGCAGAGAACAGGGGGTCGGCACTGAAGCTTTCTTT. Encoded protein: CASREQGVGTEAFF.

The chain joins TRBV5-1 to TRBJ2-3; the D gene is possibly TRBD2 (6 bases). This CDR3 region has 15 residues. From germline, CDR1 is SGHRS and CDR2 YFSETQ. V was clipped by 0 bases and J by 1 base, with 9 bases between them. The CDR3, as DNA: TGCGCCAGCAGCTTGGGACTAGGGGGCACAGATACGCAGTATTTT. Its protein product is CASSLGLGGTDTQYF.

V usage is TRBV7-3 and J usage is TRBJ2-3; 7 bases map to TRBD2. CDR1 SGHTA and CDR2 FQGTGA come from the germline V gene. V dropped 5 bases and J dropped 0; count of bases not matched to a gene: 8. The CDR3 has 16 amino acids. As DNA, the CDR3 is TGTGCCAGCAGCCCCCTGACTAGCCGTAGCACAGATACGCAGTATTTT. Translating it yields CASSPLTSRSTDTQYF.

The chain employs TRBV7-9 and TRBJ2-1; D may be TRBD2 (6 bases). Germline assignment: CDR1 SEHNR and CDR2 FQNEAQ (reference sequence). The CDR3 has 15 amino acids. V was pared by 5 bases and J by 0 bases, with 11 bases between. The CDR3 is CASSRGDSSYNEQFF. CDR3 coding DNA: TGTGCCAGCAGCCGCGGGGATAGCTCCTACAATGAGCAGTTCTTC.

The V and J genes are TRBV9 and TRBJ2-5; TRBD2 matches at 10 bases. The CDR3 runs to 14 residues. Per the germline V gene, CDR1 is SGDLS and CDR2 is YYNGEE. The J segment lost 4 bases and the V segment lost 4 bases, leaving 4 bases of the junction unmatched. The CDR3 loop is CASSSSGGGETQYF. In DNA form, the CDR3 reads TGTGCCAGCAGCTCAAGCGGGGGGGGAGAGACCCAGTACTTC.

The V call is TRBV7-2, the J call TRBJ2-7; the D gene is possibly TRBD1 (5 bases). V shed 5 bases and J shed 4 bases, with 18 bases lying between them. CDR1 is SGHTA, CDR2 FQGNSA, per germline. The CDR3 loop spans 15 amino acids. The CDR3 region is CASSASRVRTYEQYF. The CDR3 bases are TGTGCCAGCAGCGCCTCCAGGGTCCGGACGTACGAGCAGTACTTC.

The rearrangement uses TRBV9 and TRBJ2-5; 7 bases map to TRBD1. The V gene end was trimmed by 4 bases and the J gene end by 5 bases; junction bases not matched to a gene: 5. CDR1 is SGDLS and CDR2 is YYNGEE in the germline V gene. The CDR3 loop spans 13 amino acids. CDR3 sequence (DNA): TGTGCCAGCAGCAACCCGACAGGGGAGACCCAGTACTTC. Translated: CASSNPTGETQYF. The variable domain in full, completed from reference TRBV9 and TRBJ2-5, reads DSGVTQTPKHLITATGQRVTLRCSPRSGDLSVYWYQQSLDQGLQFLIQYYNGEERAKGNILERFSAQQFPDLHSELNLSSLELGDSALYFCASSNPTGETQYFGPGTRLLVL.

As DNA, the CDR3 is TGTGCCAGCAGCCGCGGGGGGGTCACAGATACGCAGTATTTT. Translating it yields CASSRGGVTDTQYF. The chain employs TRBV7-6 and TRBJ2-3; 9 bases map to TRBD2. Germline V gene lookup returns CDR1 SGHVS and CDR2 FNYEAQ. CDR3 length: 14 amino acids. The J segment lost 2 bases and the V segment lost 5 bases, leaving 2 bases of the junction unmatched.

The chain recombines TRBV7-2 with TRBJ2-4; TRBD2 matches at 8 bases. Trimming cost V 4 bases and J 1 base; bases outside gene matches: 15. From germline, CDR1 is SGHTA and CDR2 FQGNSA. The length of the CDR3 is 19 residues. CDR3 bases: TGTGCCAGCAGCTCGGGTGGCCTCCGGGGGGGTGACGCCAAAAACATTCAGTACTTC. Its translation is CASSSGGLRGGDAKNIQYF.

Here the CDR3 reads CASQGTAFSYEQYF. CDR3 in DNA: TGTGCCAGCCAAGGGACAGCTTTTTCCTACGAGCAGTACTTC. The chain links TRBV2 to TRBJ2-7; 7 bases line up with TRBD1. V shed 8 bases and J 1 base; nucleotides not matched to a gene: 8. The CDR3 consists of 14 residues. Germline values: CDR1 SNHLY, CDR2 FYNNEI.

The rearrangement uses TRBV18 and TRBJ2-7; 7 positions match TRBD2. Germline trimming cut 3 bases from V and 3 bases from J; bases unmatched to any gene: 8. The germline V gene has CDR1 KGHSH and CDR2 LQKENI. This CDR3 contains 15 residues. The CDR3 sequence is CASSPSTGGFYEQYF. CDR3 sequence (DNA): TGTGCCAGCTCACCGTCTACGGGGGGTTTCTACGAGCAGTACTTC.

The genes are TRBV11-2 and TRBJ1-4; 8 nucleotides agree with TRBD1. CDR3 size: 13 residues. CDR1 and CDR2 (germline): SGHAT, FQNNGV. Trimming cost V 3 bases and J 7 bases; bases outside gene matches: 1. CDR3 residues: CASSFGQGEKLFF. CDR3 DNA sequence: TGTGCCAGCAGCTTCGGACAGGGTGAAAAACTGTTTTTT.